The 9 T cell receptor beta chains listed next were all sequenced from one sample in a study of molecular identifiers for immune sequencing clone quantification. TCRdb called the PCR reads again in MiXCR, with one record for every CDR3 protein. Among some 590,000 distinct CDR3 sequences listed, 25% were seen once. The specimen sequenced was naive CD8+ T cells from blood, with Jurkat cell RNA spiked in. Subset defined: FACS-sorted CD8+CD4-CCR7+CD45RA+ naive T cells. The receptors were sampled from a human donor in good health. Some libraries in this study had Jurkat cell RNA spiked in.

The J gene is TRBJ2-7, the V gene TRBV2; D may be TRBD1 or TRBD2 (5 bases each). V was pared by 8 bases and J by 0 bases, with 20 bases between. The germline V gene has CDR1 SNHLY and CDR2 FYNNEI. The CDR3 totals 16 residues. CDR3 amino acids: CASGDPNSGGSYEQYF. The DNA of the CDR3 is TGTGCCAGCGGGGACCCCAACAGTGGAGGCTCCTACGAGCAGTACTTC.

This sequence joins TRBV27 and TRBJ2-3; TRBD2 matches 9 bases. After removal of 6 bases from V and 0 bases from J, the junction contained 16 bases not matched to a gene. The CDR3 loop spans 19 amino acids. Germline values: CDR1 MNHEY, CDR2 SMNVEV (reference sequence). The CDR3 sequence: CASRQGVLLAGKSTDTQYF. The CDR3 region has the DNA TGTGCCAGCAGACAAGGGGTCCTTCTAGCGGGAAAAAGCACAGATACGCAGTATTTT.

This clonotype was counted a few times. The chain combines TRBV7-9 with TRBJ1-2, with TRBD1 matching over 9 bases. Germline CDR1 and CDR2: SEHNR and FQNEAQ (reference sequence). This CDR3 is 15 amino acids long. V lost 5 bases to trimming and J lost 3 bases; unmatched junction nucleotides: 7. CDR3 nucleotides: TGTGCCAGCAGCGTAGACAGGGGGGCCCACTATGGCTACACCTTC. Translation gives CASSVDRGAHYGYTF.

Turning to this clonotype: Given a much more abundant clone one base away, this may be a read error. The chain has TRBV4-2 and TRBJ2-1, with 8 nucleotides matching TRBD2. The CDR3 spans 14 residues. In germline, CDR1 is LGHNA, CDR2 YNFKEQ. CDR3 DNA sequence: TGTGCCAGCAGCCAACTAGCGGGTTACAATGGGCAGTTCTTC. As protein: CASSQLAGYNGQFF.

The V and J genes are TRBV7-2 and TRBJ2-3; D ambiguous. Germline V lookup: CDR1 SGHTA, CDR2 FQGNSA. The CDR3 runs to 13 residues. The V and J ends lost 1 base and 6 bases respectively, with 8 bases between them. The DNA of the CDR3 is TGTGCCAGCAGCTTAGTGACCTCGGATACGCAGTATTTT. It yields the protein CASSLVTSDTQYF.

CDR3 in amino acids: CASAATGAYNEQFF. The CDR3 DNA sequence: TGTGCCAGCGCTGCGACAGGGGCGTACAATGAGCAGTTCTTC. The rearrangement links TRBV6-6 to TRBJ2-1, with 8 bases fitting TRBD1. The CDR3 totals 14 residues. CDR1 and CDR2 (germline): MNHNY, SVGAGI (reference sequence). V dropped 8 bases and J dropped 4; count of bases not matched to a gene: 7.

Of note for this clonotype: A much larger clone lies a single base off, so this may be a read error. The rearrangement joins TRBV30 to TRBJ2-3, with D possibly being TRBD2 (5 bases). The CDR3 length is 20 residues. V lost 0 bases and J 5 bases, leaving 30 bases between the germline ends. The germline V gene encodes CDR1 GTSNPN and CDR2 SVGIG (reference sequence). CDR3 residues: CAWSVYSSRPSWKSVDTQYF. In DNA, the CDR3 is TGTGCCTGGAGTGTATACTCAAGCCGCCCTAGCTGGAAAAGCGTAGATACGCAGTATTTT.

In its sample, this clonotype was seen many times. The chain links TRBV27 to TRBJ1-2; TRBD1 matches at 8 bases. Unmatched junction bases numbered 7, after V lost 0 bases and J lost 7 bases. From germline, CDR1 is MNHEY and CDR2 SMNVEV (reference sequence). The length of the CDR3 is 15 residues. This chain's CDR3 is CASSLSVRGPFGYTF. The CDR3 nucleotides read TGTGCCAGCAGTTTATCGGTCAGGGGGCCTTTTGGCTACACCTTC.

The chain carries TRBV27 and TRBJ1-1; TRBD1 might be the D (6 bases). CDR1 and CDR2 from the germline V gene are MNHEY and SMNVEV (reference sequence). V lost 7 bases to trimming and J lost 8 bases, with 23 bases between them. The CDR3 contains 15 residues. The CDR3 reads CASNPLGAGASEAFF. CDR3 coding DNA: TGTGCCAGCAACCCATTAGGGGCAGGGGCGTCCGAAGCTTTCTTT.